One T cell receptor (beta chain) is described in this entry. Its antigen remains unidentified. RNA was isolated and reverse transcribed to cDNA, the sequencing template. Sequenced by immunoSEQ multiplex PCR; TCRdb stores in-frame clones only, minus some. The table shows just over 150,000 clones, with roughly 65% occurring only once. The CDR3 totals 14 residues. Germline CDR1 and CDR2: SGDLS and YYNGEE. Germline trimming cut 2 bases from V and 7 bases from J; bases unmatched to any gene: 8. The data originate from a study of CD8+ T cells in alopecia areata. At the level of the study: For the treated group, dosing was oral tofacitinib at 5 to 10 mg twice daily. Tofacitinib ran 6 to 18 months, followed by 6 months off drug. Disease severity was quantified as SALT score of affected scalp area. General observations from the study: Numerous expanded lesional clones remained in scalp and blood during tofacitinib.

Treatment given: oral pan-JAK inhibitor, 5-10 mg twice daily. The source was CD4+ T cells sorted from blood, collected at week 4, from a patient treated with tofacitinib. This chain links TRBV9 with TRBJ1-2, with 7 bases fitting TRBD1. The sequence derives from a human donor with alopecia areata. CDR3 sequence (DNA): TGTGCCAGCAGCGTTGTGGACAGGCTTCCTGGCTACACCTTC. This translates into CASSVVDRLPGYTF.